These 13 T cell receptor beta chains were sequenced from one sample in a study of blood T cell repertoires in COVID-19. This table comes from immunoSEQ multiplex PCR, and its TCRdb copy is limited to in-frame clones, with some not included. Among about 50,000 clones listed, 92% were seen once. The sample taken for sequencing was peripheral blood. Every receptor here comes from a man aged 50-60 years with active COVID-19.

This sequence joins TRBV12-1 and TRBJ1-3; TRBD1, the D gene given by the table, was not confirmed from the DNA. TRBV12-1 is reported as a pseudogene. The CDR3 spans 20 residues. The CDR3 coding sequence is TGTGCCAGCAGCTTTCAGGATCGGTTTTGGGCAGCAGACTCTGGAAACACCATATATTTT. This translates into CASSFQDRFWAADSGNTIYF.

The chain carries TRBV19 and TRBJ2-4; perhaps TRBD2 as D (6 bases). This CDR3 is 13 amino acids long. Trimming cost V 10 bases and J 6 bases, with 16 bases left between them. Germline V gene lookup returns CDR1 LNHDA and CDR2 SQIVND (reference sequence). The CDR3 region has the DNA TGTGCCACCACGGACTACTTGGGAAACATTCAGTACTTC. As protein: CATTDYLGNIQYF. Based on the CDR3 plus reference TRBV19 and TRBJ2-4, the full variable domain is DGGITQSPKYLFRKEGQNVTLSCEQNLNHDAMYWYRQDPGQGLRLIYYSQIVNDFQKGDIAEGYSVSREKKESFPLTVTSAQKNPTAFYLCATTDYLGNIQYFGAGTRLSVL.

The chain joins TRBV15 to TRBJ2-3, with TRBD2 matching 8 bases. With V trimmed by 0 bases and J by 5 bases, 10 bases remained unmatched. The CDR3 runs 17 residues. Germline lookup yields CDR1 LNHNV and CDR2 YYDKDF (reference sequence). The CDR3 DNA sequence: TGTGCCACCAGCAGAGATCGGACCGGGAGGGCCGAAGATACGCAGTATTTT. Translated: CATSRDRTGRAEDTQYF.

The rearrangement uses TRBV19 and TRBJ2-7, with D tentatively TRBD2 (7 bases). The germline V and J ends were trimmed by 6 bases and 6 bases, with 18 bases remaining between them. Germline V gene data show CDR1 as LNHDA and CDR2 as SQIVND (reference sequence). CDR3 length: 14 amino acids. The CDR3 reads CASSSRGGPGEQYF. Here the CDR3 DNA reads TGTGCCAGTAGCTCGAGGGGGGGTCCGGGCGAGCAGTACTTC.

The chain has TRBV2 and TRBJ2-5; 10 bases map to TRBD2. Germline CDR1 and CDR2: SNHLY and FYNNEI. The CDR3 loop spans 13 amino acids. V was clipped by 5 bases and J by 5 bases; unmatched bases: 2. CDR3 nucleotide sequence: TGTGCCAGCAGTAAGGGACTAGCGGAGACCCAGTACTTC. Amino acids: CASSKGLAETQYF.

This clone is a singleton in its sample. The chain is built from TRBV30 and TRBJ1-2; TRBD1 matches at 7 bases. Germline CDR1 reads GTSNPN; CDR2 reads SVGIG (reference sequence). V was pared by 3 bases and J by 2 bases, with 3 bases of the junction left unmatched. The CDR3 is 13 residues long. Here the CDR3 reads CAWRGTENYGYTF. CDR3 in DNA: TGTGCCTGGAGGGGGACAGAGAACTATGGCTACACCTTC.

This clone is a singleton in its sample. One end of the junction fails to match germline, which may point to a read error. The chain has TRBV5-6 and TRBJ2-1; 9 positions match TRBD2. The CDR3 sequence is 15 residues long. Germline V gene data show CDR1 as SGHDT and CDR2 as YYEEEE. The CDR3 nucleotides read TGTGCCAGCAGCTTGGGTCGGTCTAGCGGGACTATCCAAGTCTTC. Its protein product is CASSLGRSSGTIQVF.

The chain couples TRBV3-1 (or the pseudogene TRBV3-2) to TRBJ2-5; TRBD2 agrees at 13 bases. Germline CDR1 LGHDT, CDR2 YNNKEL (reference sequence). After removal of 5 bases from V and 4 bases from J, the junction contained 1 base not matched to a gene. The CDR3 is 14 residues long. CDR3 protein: CASSGLAGAETQYF. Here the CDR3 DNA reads TGTGCCAGCAGCGGACTAGCGGGAGCAGAGACCCAGTACTTC.

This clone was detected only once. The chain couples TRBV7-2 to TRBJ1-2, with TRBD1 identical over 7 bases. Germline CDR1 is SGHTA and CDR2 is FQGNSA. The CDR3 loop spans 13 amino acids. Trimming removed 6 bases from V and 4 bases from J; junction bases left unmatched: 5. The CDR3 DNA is TGTGCCAGCAGTCCAGGGACAGCCTATGGCTACACCTTC. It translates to CASSPGTAYGYTF.

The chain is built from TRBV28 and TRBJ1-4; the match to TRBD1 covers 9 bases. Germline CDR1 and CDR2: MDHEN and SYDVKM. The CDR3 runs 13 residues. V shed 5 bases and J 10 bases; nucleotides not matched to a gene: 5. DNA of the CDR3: TGTGCCAGCAGTCAGGGACAGGGTCGAAAACTGTTTTTT. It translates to CASSQGQGRKLFF.

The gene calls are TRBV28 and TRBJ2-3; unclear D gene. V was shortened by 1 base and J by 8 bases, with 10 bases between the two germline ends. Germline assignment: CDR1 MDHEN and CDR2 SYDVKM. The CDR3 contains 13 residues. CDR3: CASSLSHQVTQYF. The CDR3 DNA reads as TGTGCCAGCAGTTTATCCCACCAGGTTACGCAGTATTTT.

The CDR3 sequence: CASSSPSHSSGTAIYEQYF. The DNA for the CDR3 is TGCGCCAGCAGCTCACCCTCCCACTCGTCCGGGACAGCGATCTACGAGCAGTACTTC. The chain couples TRBV5-1 to TRBJ2-7; 7 nucleotides line up with TRBD1. The CDR3 is 19 amino acids. After removal of 3 bases from V and 3 bases from J, the junction contained 21 bases not matched to a gene. CDR1 is SGHRS, CDR2 YFSETQ, per germline.

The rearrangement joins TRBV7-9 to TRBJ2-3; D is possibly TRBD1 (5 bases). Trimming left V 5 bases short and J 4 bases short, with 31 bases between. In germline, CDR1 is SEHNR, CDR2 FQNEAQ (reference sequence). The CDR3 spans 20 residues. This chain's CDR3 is CASSSPAAVRRVGPPDTQYF. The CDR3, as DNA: TGTGCCAGCAGCAGCCCCGCGGCGGTACGCAGAGTGGGGCCCCCAGATACGCAGTATTTT.